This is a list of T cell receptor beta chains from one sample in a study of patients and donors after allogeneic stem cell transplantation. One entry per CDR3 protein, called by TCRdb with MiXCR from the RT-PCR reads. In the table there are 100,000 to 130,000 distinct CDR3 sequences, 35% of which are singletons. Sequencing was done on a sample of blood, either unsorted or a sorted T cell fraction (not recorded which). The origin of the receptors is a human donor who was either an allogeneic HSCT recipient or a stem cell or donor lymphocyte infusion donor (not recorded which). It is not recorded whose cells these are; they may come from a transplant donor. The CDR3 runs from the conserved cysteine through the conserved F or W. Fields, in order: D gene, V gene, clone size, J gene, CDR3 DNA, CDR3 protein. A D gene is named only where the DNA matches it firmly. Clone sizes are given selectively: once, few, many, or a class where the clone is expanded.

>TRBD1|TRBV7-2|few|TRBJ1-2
TGTGCCAGCAGCCCTCGACAGGGAACTTATGGCTACACCTTC
CASSPRQGTYGYTF
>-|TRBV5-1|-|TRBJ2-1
TGCGCCAGCAGCACGGTCCCGATTGGACGAGAGCAGTTCTTC
CASSTVPIGREQFF
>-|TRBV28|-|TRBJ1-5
TGTGCCAGCAGCCGTGGGCCAGGGGCAAATCAGCCCCAGCATTTT
CASSRGPGANQPQHF
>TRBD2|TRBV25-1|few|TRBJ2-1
TGTGCCAGCAGTGAACCATGGACTAGCGCTTACAATGAGCAGTTCTTC
CASSEPWTSAYNEQFF
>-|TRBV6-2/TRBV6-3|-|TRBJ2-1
TGTGCCAGCAGTTACCCCTTGGGGGCCTATGAGCAGTTCTTC
CASSYPLGAYEQFF
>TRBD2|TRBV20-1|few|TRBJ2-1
TGCAGTGCTCCGTACTCTAGCGGGAGAGGTTTGGATGAGCAGTTCTTC
CSAPYSSGRGLDEQFF
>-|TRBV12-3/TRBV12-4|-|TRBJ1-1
TGTGCCAGCAGGGATACTGAAGCTTTCTTT
CASRDTEAFF
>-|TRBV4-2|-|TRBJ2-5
TGTGCCAGCAGCCAACTTGGAGACCAAGAGACCCAGTACTTC
CASSQLGDQETQYF
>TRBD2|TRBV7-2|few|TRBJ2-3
TGTGCCAGCAGCTTAGTAGGACTAGCGGGAGGGTGGGCAGATACGCAGTATTTT
CASSLVGLAGGWADTQYF
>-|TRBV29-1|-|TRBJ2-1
TGCAGCGTTGTAGGTAGAAACAATGAGCAGTTCTTC
CSVVGRNNEQFF
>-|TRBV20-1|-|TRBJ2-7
TGCAGTGCTAGTGATCGGGAGTATACCTACGAGCAGTACTTC
CSASDREYTYEQYF
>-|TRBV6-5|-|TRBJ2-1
TGTGCCAGCCCCACAGGTTACAATGAGCAGTTCTTC
CASPTGYNEQFF
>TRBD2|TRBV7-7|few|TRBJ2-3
TGTGCCAGCAGCCCCAGCGGGGGCACAGATACGCAGTATTTT
CASSPSGGTDTQYF
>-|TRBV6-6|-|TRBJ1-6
TGTGCCAGCAGTCGATTGACAGGTTCACCCCTCCACTTT
CASSRLTGSPLHF
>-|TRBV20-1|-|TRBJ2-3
TGCAGTGCTAGGTTAGCCAGGGCCACTGGCACAGATACGCAGTATTTT
CSARLARATGTDTQYF
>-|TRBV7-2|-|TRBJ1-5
TGTGCCAGCAGCTTAGGGCATAAAGGTCAGCCCCAGCATTTT
CASSLGHKGQPQHF
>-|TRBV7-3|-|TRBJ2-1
TGTGCCAGCAGCTTGAGACCCTTCTCCTACAATGAGCAGTTCTTC
CASSLRPFSYNEQFF
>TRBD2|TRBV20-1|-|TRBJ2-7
TGCAGTGCTAGTGGACTAGAAGCCTACGAGCAGTACTTC
CSASGLEAYEQYF
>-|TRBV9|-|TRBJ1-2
TGTGCCAGCAGCGTAGTGGAGAAGCCCAACTATGGCTACACCTTC
CASSVVEKPNYGYTF
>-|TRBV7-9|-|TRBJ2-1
TGTGCCAGCAGCTTACGGGGACCAAGAAGATACAATGAGCAGTTCTTC
CASSLRGPRRYNEQFF
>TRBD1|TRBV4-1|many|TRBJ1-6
TGCGCCAGCAGCCAAAGACAGGGTGGTTCACCCCTCCACTTT
CASSQRQGGSPLHF